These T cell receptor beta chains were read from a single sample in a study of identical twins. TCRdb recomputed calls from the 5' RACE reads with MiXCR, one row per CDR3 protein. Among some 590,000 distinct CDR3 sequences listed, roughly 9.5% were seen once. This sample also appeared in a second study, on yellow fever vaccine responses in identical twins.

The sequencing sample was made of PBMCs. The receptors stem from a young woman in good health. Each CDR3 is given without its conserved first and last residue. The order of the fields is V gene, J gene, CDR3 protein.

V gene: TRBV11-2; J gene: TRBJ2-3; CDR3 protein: ASSPLLAGDLGTDTQY
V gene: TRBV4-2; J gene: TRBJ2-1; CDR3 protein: ASSQEQGAGNEQF
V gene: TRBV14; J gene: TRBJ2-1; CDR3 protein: ASSQGSLSYNEQF
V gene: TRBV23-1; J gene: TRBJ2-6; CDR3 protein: ASSRGNLKDNVLT
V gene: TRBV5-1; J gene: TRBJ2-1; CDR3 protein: ASSRTGDNEQF
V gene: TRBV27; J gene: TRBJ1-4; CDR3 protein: ASSLRAGDEKLF
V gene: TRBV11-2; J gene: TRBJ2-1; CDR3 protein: ASSLEVAAGAYNEQF
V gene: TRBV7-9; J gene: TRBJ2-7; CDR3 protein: ASSSLAGAHYEQY
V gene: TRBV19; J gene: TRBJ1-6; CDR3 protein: ASSIDTDSPLH
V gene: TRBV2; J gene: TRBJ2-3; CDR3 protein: ASRVAQTDTQY
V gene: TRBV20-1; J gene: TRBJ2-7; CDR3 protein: SARDTGLHYEQY
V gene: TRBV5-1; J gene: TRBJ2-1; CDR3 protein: ASSLDGGGRGDEQF
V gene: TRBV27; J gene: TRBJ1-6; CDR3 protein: ASSLRTGGNNSPLH
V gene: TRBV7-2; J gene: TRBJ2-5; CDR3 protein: ASTPGRAQY
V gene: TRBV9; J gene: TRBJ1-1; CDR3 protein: ASSVGGTQNTEAF
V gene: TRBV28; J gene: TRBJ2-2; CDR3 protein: ASSYPWGEGNTGELF
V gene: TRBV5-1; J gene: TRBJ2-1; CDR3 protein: ASSLTAAGGGGGERRHEQF
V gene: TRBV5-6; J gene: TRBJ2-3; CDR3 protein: ASSLLAVRSTDTQY
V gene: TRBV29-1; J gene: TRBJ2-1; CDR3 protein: SVTGGNEQF
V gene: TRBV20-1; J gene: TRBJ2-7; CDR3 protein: SARDEGSLPYEQY
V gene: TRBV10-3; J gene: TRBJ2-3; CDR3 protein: AISEGLGIDTQY